What follows are 15 T cell receptor beta chains derived from one specimen sequenced in a study of blood T cell repertoires in COVID-19. Repertoires were generated with immunoSEQ multiplex PCR, while TCRdb's copy carries only in-frame clones and drops some. Counted here are 100,000 to 150,000 clones, nearly 90% occurring once; the ten biggest clones make up 3.5% to 4%. The specimen sequenced was peripheral blood. The receptors stem from a woman in her fifties or sixties with COVID-19, enrolled during active disease.

This rearrangement joins TRBV19 to TRBJ1-6; 10 bases match TRBD1. CDR3 length: 16 amino acids. Unmatched junction bases numbered 5, after V lost 5 bases and J lost 4 bases. Per germline, CDR1 LNHDA and CDR2 SQIVND (reference sequence). The CDR3 here is CASSLRTGGYNSPLHF. The CDR3 bases are TGTGCCAGTAGTCTTCGGACAGGGGGGTATAATTCACCCCTCCACTTT.

The V gene is TRBV10-3, the J gene TRBJ1-6; D is unclear. V was trimmed by 6 bases and J by 7 bases, leaving 19 bases between them. CDR3 length: 16 amino acids. Germline assignment: CDR1 ENHRY and CDR2 SYGVKD. CDR3 loop: CAIRWKEGDGNSPLHF. The CDR3 DNA sequence: TGTGCCATCAGGTGGAAGGAGGGTGACGGGAATTCACCCCTCCACTTT.

The chain joins TRBV9 to TRBJ2-1, with 8 bases that match TRBD2. This CDR3 is 17 amino acids long. V lost 0 bases and J lost 3; bases outside the gene matches: 8. Germline V gene sequence: CDR1 SGDLS, CDR2 YYNGEE. CDR3 coding DNA: TGTGCCAGCAGCGTAGGGACTAGCCCCCTCTTCTACAATGAGCAGTTCTTC. Protein product: CASSVGTSPLFYNEQFF.

CDR3: CASSSGQANTGELFF. CDR3 DNA: TGTGCCAGTAGTTCGGGACAGGCGAACACCGGGGAGCTGTTTTTT. This chain links TRBV19 with TRBJ2-2; TRBD1 matches 8 bases. Trimming removed 5 bases from V and 0 bases from J; junction bases left unmatched: 2. The V gene's germline CDR1 is LNHDA and CDR2 SQIVND (reference sequence). The CDR3 has 15 amino acids.

The CDR3 DNA is TGTGCCAGCAGTGAGCGGGGGAATAGCAATGAGCAGTTCTTC. Protein sequence: CASSERGNSNEQFF. This chain joins TRBV6-4 and TRBJ2-1; 7 bases map to TRBD2. This CDR3 region has 14 residues. V lost 3 bases, J lost 6 bases, and 5 bases stayed unmatched. Germline-derived CDR1 and CDR2 are MRHNA and SNTAGT.

This clone occurred once. CDR3 residues: CATRGQGEYEQYF. The CDR3 DNA sequence: TGTGCCACCAGAGGACAGGGTGAATACGAGCAGTACTTC. This sequence joins TRBV24-1 and TRBJ2-7; 8 bases fit TRBD1. In germline, CDR1 is KGHDR, CDR2 SFDVKD. V was pared by 7 bases and J by 4 bases, with 5 bases of the junction left unmatched. The CDR3 extends over 13 amino acids.

The rearrangement links TRBV7-3 to TRBJ2-1, with 8 bases aligning to TRBD2. V lost 2 bases to trimming and J lost 1 base; unmatched junction nucleotides: 4. The CDR3 runs 16 residues. Germline V gives CDR1 SGHTA, CDR2 FQGTGA. This chain's CDR3 is CASSLGGTRSYNEQFF. The CDR3 coding sequence is TGTGCCAGCAGCTTAGGTGGGACTAGGTCCTACAATGAGCAGTTCTTC.

V is TRBV10-1 and J is TRBJ2-3, with 12 bases matching TRBD2. CDR3 length: 24 residues. The germline V gene has CDR1 WNHNN and CDR2 SYGVQD (reference sequence). Germline trimming cut 0 bases from V and 7 bases from J; bases unmatched to any gene: 29. The CDR3 sequence is CASSESPWTSGEDWRGPDNNTQYF. CDR3 DNA: TGCGCCAGCAGTGAGTCCCCCTGGACTAGCGGGGAAGACTGGAGGGGACCCGACAACAATACGCAGTATTTT.

The chain carries TRBV3-1 (or the pseudogene TRBV3-2) and TRBJ2-5; 7 bases agree with TRBD1. The CDR3 loop spans 15 amino acids. In germline, CDR1 is LGHDT, CDR2 YNNKEL (reference sequence). V gave up 3 bases and J gave up 4 bases; unmatched junction bases: 8. In DNA form, the CDR3 reads TGTGCCAGCAGCCAGCCCGGACAGGTTTTAGAGACCCAGTACTTC. Translation: CASSQPGQVLETQYF.

This clone was seen more than once but under ten times. CDR3 bases: TGTGCCACTGGCAGTGGTCTGGGCACAGATACGCAGTATTTT. This codes for CATGSGLGTDTQYF. V is TRBV2 and J is TRBJ2-3; D is ambiguous. The CDR3 contains 14 residues. Trimming left V 10 bases short and J 1 base short, with 15 bases between. Germline V CDR1 and CDR2: SNHLY, FYNNEI.

The chain has TRBV12-5 and TRBJ2-1; TRBD1 agrees at 8 bases. The V segment lost 6 bases and the J segment 3 bases; nucleotides outside the gene matches: 10. The CDR3 contains 16 residues. CDR1 is LGHNT, CDR2 FRNRAP, per germline. CDR3 sequence reads: CASGLSRGPYYNEQFF. CDR3 coding DNA: TGTGCTAGTGGACTCTCCAGGGGGCCCTACTACAATGAGCAGTTCTTC.

The chain links TRBV5-1 to TRBJ1-2; TRBD1 agrees at 7 bases. The CDR3 is made up of 16 amino acids. CDR1 is SGHRS, CDR2 YFSETQ, per germline. Losses at the gene ends were 4 bases for V and 0 bases for J; bases not matched to a gene: 9. CDR3 DNA sequence: TGCGCCAGCAGCCCCCTGGTGACAGGGCCTAACTATGGCTACACCTTC. It yields the protein CASSPLVTGPNYGYTF.

This clone was found once. The CDR3 loop reads CASSSLGTGGEQYF. The CDR3, as DNA: TGTGCCAGCAGCTCCTTAGGGACAGGGGGCGAGCAGTACTTC. The chain has TRBV7-2 and TRBJ2-7; TRBD1 matches 11 bases. Germline trimming cut 4 bases from V and 6 bases from J; bases unmatched to any gene: 5. The germline V gene has CDR1 SGHTA and CDR2 FQGNSA. The CDR3 runs to 14 residues.

The rearrangement uses TRBV14 and TRBJ1-1; no clear D. Germline V gene sequence: CDR1 SGHDN, CDR2 FVKESK. CDR3 length: 14 amino acids. Trimming took off 0 bases at V and 5 bases at J, with 10 bases between the two ends. Here the CDR3 reads CASSQDFRMTEAFF. The CDR3 bases are TGTGCCAGCAGCCAAGATTTCAGGATGACTGAAGCTTTCTTT. The whole variable domain, filled in from reference TRBV14 and TRBJ1-1, reads EAGVTQFPSHSVIEKGQTVTLRCDPISGHDNLYWYRRVMGKEIKFLLHFVKESKQDESGMPNNRFLAERTGGTYSTLKVQPAELEDSGVYFCASSQDFRMTEAFFGQGTRLTVV.

The gene calls are TRBV27 and TRBJ2-1, with 7 bases that match TRBD1. This CDR3 is built from 16 residues. The trim removed 5 bases at V and 1 base at J, leaving 8 bases unmatched. Germline CDR1 and CDR2: MNHEY and SMNVEV (reference sequence). The CDR3 nucleotides read TGTGCCAGCAGTGTCGACAGGGATCTTTCCTACAATGAGCAGTTCTTC. This sequence encodes CASSVDRDLSYNEQFF.